The sequence of this T cell receptor (beta chain) was determined in a study of a mutant IDH1 vaccine in newly diagnosed glioma. Study-level information: Of treated patients, roughly 62% were men and about 38% women, averaging about 37 years.

Documented time point: week 11, during vaccination. All doses held 300 ug of mutant IDH1 20-mer peptide, with topical imiquimod. Findings and caveats of the study: The study observed vaccine-induced immune responses in approximately 93% of patients. Pseudoprogression seemingly bore no relation to changes in top peripheral T cell clonotypes.

The germline V gene has CDR1 SNHLY and CDR2 FYNNEI. The CDR3 runs 15 residues. Trimming removed 4 bases from V and 5 bases from J; junction bases left unmatched: 4. Only in-frame clones appear in the TCRdb table, and some are missing; sequencing was by immunoSEQ multiplex PCR. The repertoire consists of around 30,000 clones, with about 90% occurring once and the leading ten covering 20%. As regards this clone: Its antigen is as yet unknown.

The sequence came from a man younger than 30 with glioma. Sequenced material: PBMCs, taken from a glioma patient whose treatment included an IDH1 peptide vaccine. This chain links TRBV2 with TRBJ2-2; 10 bases fit TRBD2. This CDR3 is CASSGTSGITGELFF. For the CDR3, the DNA is TGTGCCAGCAGTGGAACTAGCGGGATAACCGGGGAGCTGTTTTTT. Full variable domain (remainder filled in from reference TRBV2 and TRBJ2-2): EPEVTQTPSHQVTQMGQEVILRCVPISNHLYFYWYRQILGQKVEFLVSFYNNEISEKSEIFDDQFSVERPDGSNFTLKIRSTKLEDSAMYFCASSGTSGITGELFFGEGSRLTVL.